Below, 22 T cell receptor beta chains from the same sample are listed, as sequenced in a study of PD-1 blockade in classical Hodgkin lymphoma. Each patient experienced a relapse that followed autologous stem cell transplantation, and brentuximab vedotin exposure varied. Here immunoSEQ multiplex PCR was the method, and the copy in TCRdb shows in-frame clones only, minus some. The sample lists approximately 17,000 clones; 65% were seen once. This specimen consisted of peripheral blood mononuclear cells (PBMCs), obtained before the second cycle of nivolumab. The receptors here all came from a human donor with classical Hodgkin lymphoma.

This chain joins TRBV19 and TRBJ1-2; 11 bases match TRBD1. CDR1 and CDR2 from the germline V gene are LNHDA and SQIVND (reference sequence). CDR3 length: 15 residues. Germline trimming cut 3 bases from V and 8 bases from J; bases unmatched to any gene: 8. CDR3 in DNA: TGTGCCAGTAGTATTTTCCGGGACAGGGGGAACGGCTACACCTTC. Protein product: CASSIFRDRGNGYTF.

The chain joins TRBV15 to TRBJ2-1; D is undetermined. The CDR3 contains 12 residues. Between the trimmed V and J ends, which lost 1 base and 9 bases, there was a span of 7 bases. The V gene's germline CDR1 is LNHNV and CDR2 YYDKDF (reference sequence). CDR3 coding DNA: TGTGCCACCAGCAGAGGGCGGAGTGAGCAGTTCTTC. Protein: CATSRGRSEQFF.

The chain couples TRBV21-1 to TRBJ1-1. TRBV21-1 is deemed a pseudogene. The CDR3 has 15 residues. Here the CDR3 reads CASSQKKGRNTEAFF. In nucleotides, the CDR3 is TGTGCCAGCAGCCAAAAGAAGGGAAGAAACACTGAAGCTTTCTTT.

The V and J genes are TRBV28 and TRBJ2-3; a possible D gene is TRBD1 (6 bases). V lost 6 bases and J lost 4, with 14 bases in between. This CDR3 has 14 residues. Per germline, CDR1 MDHEN and CDR2 SYDVKM. CDR3 region: CASSLGGRADTQYF. CDR3 bases: TGTGCCAGCAGCCTTGGGGGCCGCGCAGATACGCAGTATTTT.

The rearrangement links TRBV27 to TRBJ2-1; 10 bases align to TRBD1. Germline lookup yields CDR1 MNHEY and CDR2 SMNVEV (reference sequence). V lost 7 bases and J lost 3; bases outside the gene matches: 3. The CDR3 is 14 residues long. DNA of the CDR3: TGTGCCAGCAATGGGGACAGGGGCTACAATGAGCAGTTCTTC. It encodes CASNGDRGYNEQFF.

The chain combines TRBV5-6 with TRBJ1-2; the match to TRBD1 covers 7 bases. The V gene's germline CDR1 is SGHDT and CDR2 YYEEEE. The V gene end was trimmed by 4 bases and the J gene end by 3 bases; junction bases not matched to a gene: 12. The CDR3 contains 16 residues. This chain's CDR3 is CASSRQDRAVDYGYTF. DNA for the CDR3: TGTGCCAGCAGCCGCCAAGACAGGGCGGTAGACTATGGCTACACCTTC.

This chain uses TRBV10-3 with TRBJ1-3; the D gene is possibly TRBD1 (6 bases). Germline CDR1 ENHRY, CDR2 SYGVKD. The V end was cut by 6 bases, the J end by 1 base, with 7 bases between. The CDR3 runs 13 residues. The CDR3 reads CAIRDRSGNTIYF. As DNA, the CDR3 is TGTGCCATCAGAGACAGGTCTGGAAACACCATATATTTT.

V is TRBV7-1 and J is TRBJ1-1; 7 nucleotides match TRBD1. TRBV7-1 is annotated as an ORF whose role is uncertain. CDR3 length: 18 amino acids. V was clipped by 4 bases and J by 0 bases; unmatched bases: 14. Written as DNA, the CDR3 is TGTGCCAGCAGCTTGGGGGTACAGGGGTCCACCATGAACACTGAAGCTTTCTTT. Translation gives CASSLGVQGSTMNTEAFF.

The rearrangement uses TRBV28 and TRBJ2-7; D uncertain. Trimming took 6 bases from V and 3 from J, leaving 15 bases between them. CDR3 length equals 14 residues. CDR1 MDHEN and CDR2 SYDVKM come from the germline V gene. For the CDR3, the DNA is TGTGCCAGCAGGCTCAGGACGGGCGGCTACGAGCAGTACTTC. The encoded protein is CASRLRTGGYEQYF.

The V call is TRBV10-2, the J call TRBJ2-1; 12 bases map to TRBD2. CDR1 is WSHSY, CDR2 SAAADI, per germline. CDR3 length: 15 residues. V shed 8 bases, J shed 5 bases, and the junction held 7 bases outside the gene matches. CDR3 residues: CASGTSGRRDNEQFF. CDR3 coding DNA: TGCGCCAGCGGCACTAGCGGGAGGCGTGACAATGAGCAGTTCTTC.

This clone was picked up a small number of times. CDR3 sequence: CASSLETESSYNSPLHF. CDR3 sequence (DNA): TGTGCCAGCAGCTTAGAGACCGAGAGCTCCTATAATTCACCCCTCCACTTT. The chain joins TRBV11-3 to TRBJ1-6; no clear D. Germline V CDR1 and CDR2: SGHNT, YENEEA. The CDR3 runs 17 residues. The V and J ends lost 0 bases and 0 bases respectively, with 9 bases between them. Looking up the rest from reference TRBV11-3 and TRBJ1-6 gives the full variable domain: EAGVVQSPRYKIIEKKQPVAFWCNPISGHNTLYWYLQNLGQGPELLIRYENEEAVDDSQLPKDRFSAERLKGVDSTLKIQPAELGDSAVYLCASSLETESSYNSPLHFGNGTRLTVT.

The CDR3 region is CAWDRGGTGELFF. Here the CDR3 DNA reads TGTGCCTGGGACAGGGGAGGAACCGGGGAGCTGTTTTTT. V usage is TRBV30 and J usage is TRBJ2-2; the match to TRBD1 covers 8 bases. The CDR3 has 13 amino acids. The ends lost 5 bases at V and 5 bases at J; junction bases unmatched: 4. Germline CDR1 GTSNPN, CDR2 SVGIG (reference sequence).

The chain uses TRBV19 and TRBJ1-5; D is unresolved. Trimming took 3 bases from V and 0 from J, leaving 9 bases between them. The CDR3 runs 15 residues. CDR1 is LNHDA and CDR2 is SQIVND in the germline V gene (reference sequence). Written as DNA, the CDR3 is TGTGCCAGTAGTATCGTTGTGGGTAGCAATCAGCCCCAGCATTTT. The encoded protein is CASSIVVGSNQPQHF.

This clone was recorded a few times. The chain joins TRBV28 to TRBJ1-1; no reliable D call. The V end lost 8 bases, the J end lost 4 bases, and 14 bases lay between the germline ends. The CDR3 consists of 13 residues. Germline CDR1 reads MDHEN; CDR2 reads SYDVKM. The CDR3 spells CASLGLSPTEAFF. CDR3 DNA sequence: TGTGCCAGCTTGGGTCTCAGTCCCACTGAAGCTTTCTTT.

Remarks on this clone: The same CDR3 is also encoded by other DNA sequences in this sample. This chain uses TRBV4-2 with TRBJ2-7, with D tentatively TRBD2 (7 bases). This CDR3 contains 14 residues. V lost 3 bases to trimming and J lost 0 bases, with 9 bases between them. The germline gives CDR1 LGHNA, CDR2 YNFKEQ. CDR3 bases: TGTGCCAGCAGCCAGGGAGGGGGCTCCTACGAGCAGTACTTC. It encodes CASSQGGGSYEQYF.

The chain is built from TRBV27 and TRBJ2-7; D is perhaps TRBD1 (5 bases). The CDR3 spans 14 residues. The germline V gene has CDR1 MNHEY and CDR2 SMNVEV (reference sequence). Trimming shortened V by 5 bases and J by 0 bases, and 11 bases separated the two germline ends. The DNA for the CDR3 is TGTGCCAGCAGTCTGACAGATAACTCCTACGAGCAGTACTTC. It codes for CASSLTDNSYEQYF.

The genes are TRBV27 and TRBJ2-7, with TRBD1 identical over 7 bases. With 6 bases clipped from V and 0 bases from J, the junction kept 5 bases outside the gene matches. The CDR3 covers 14 residues. Germline V gene lookup returns CDR1 MNHEY and CDR2 SMNVEV (reference sequence). CDR3 amino acids: CASSTQGFSYEQYF. CDR3 sequence (DNA): TGTGCCAGCAGCACACAGGGGTTCTCCTACGAGCAGTACTTC.

This clone was counted between two and nine times. The V and J genes are TRBV18 and TRBJ2-3, with 9 bases identical to TRBD2. The CDR3 sequence is 14 residues long. Germline V gene lookup returns CDR1 KGHSH and CDR2 LQKENI. The junction had 1 base not matched to a gene; V was cut back by 6 bases and J by 0 bases. The CDR3: CASSGTSSTDTQYF. The CDR3 coding sequence is TGTGCCAGCTCCGGGACTAGCAGCACAGATACGCAGTATTTT.

This chain uses TRBV28 with TRBJ1-2; TRBD1 is a possible D gene (5 bases). V was cut by 6 bases and J by 4 bases, with 12 bases left in between. The CDR3 has 13 amino acids. The germline V gene encodes CDR1 MDHEN and CDR2 SYDVKM. CDR3: CASSKDTAYGYTF. Written as DNA, the CDR3 is TGTGCCAGCAGCAAGGACACCGCCTATGGCTACACCTTC.

This chain links TRBV11-1 with TRBJ2-7; D gene unclear. The CDR3 contains 16 residues. The V gene's germline CDR1 is SGHAT and CDR2 FQDESV (reference sequence). V shed 5 bases and J shed 2 bases, with 19 bases lying between them. CDR3 DNA: TGTGCCAGCAGCCGTAGCAATGGATTTTTGGCCTACGAGCAGTACTTC. Its translation is CASSRSNGFLAYEQYF. Full variable domain (rest looked up from reference TRBV11-1 and TRBJ2-7): EAEVAQSPRYKITEKSQAVAFWCDPISGHATLYWYRQILGQGPELLVQFQDESVVDDSQLPKDRFSAERLKGVDSTLKIQPAELGDSAMYLCASSRSNGFLAYEQYFGPGTRLTVT.

In its sample, this clone was seen a few times. This chain connects TRBV4-2 to TRBJ1-4; D is ambiguous. The CDR3 consists of 15 residues. In germline, CDR1 is LGHNA, CDR2 YNFKEQ. Trimming removed 0 bases at V and 8 bases at J, with 13 bases between. The CDR3 DNA follows: TGTGCCAGCAGCCAAGATGTGAGGGAAGAGGAAAAACTGTTTTTT. Its translation is CASSQDVREEEKLFF.

The V call is TRBV4-2, the J call TRBJ2-5; 9 nucleotides match TRBD2. J lost 5 bases, V lost 0 bases, and 4 bases had no gene match. The CDR3 totals 15 residues. The V gene's germline CDR1 is LGHNA and CDR2 YNFKEQ. The DNA of the CDR3 is TGTGCCAGCAGCCAAGATATTAGCGGGAGTGAGACCCAGTACTTC. This encodes CASSQDISGSETQYF.